The entry below gives a single T cell receptor beta chain sequence along with its context. Germline lookup yields CDR1 SGHNT and CDR2 YYREEE (reference sequence). Germline trimming cut 3 bases from V and 3 bases from J; bases unmatched to any gene: 3. The CDR3 covers 14 residues. Study processing details: Amplified reference gene primers provided the basis for estimating nucleated cell counts. The protocol was immunoSEQ multiplex PCR, while the TCRdb copy is restricted to in-frame clones and leaves out a portion. V and J calls plus clone size are reproduced from that table; the DNA served to infer D and trimming. Of 200,000 or so clones listed, about 84% were seen once; the top ten hold about 5%. The source of the sample is a study of blood T cell repertoires in COVID-19. Background on the study: Spain, Italy and the United States supplied samples that represented acute and convalescent COVID-19. T cells, B-cell-depleted T cells, or PBMCs supplied cDNA or gDNA.

The receptor's source is a woman aged 25 to 39 with acute or convalescent COVID-19. This sequence joins TRBV5-4 and TRBJ2-7; 10 bases map to TRBD1. The material sequenced was peripheral blood. The DNA of the CDR3 is TGTGCCAGCAGCTCGGGACAGGGGATCTACGAGCAGTACTTC. Translated: CASSSGQGIYEQYF. Full variable domain (remainder filled in from reference TRBV5-4 and TRBJ2-7): ETGVTQSPTHLIKTRGQQVTLRCSSQSGHNTVSWYQQALGQGPQFIFQYYREEENGRGNFPPRFSGLQFPNYSSELNVNALELDDSALYLCASSSGQGIYEQYFGPGTRLTVT.